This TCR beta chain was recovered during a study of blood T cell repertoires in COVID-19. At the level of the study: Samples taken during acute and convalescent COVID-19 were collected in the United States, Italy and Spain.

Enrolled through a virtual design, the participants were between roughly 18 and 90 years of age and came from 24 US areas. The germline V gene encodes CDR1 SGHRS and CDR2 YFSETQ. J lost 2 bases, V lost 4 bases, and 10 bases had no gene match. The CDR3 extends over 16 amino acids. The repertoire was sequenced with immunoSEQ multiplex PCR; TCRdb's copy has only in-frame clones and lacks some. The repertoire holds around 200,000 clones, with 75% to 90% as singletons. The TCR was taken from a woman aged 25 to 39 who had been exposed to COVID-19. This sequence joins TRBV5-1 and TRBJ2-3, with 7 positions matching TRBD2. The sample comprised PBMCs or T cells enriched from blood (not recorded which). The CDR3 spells CASSVEGRGTTDTQYF. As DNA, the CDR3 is TGCGCCAGCAGCGTGGAAGGGCGGGGGACCACAGATACGCAGTATTTT. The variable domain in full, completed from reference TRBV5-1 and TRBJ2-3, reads KAGVTQTPRYLIKTRGQQVTLSCSPISGHRSVSWYQQTPGQGLQFLFEYFSETQRNKGNFPGRFSGRQFSNSRSEMNVSTLELGDSALYLCASSVEGRGTTDTQYFGPGTRLTVL.